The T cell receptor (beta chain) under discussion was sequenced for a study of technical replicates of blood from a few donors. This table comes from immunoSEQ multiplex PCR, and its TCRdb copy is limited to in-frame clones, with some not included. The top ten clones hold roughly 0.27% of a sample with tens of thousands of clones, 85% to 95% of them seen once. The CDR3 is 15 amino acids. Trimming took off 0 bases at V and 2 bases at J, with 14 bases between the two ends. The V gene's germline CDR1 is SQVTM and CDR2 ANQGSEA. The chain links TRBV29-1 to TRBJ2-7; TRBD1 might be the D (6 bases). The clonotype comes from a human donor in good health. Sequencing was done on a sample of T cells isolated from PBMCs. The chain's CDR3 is CSVEEVRGRAYEQYF. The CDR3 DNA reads TGCAGCGTTGAAGAAGTCAGGGGCAGAGCCTACGAGCAGTACTTC.